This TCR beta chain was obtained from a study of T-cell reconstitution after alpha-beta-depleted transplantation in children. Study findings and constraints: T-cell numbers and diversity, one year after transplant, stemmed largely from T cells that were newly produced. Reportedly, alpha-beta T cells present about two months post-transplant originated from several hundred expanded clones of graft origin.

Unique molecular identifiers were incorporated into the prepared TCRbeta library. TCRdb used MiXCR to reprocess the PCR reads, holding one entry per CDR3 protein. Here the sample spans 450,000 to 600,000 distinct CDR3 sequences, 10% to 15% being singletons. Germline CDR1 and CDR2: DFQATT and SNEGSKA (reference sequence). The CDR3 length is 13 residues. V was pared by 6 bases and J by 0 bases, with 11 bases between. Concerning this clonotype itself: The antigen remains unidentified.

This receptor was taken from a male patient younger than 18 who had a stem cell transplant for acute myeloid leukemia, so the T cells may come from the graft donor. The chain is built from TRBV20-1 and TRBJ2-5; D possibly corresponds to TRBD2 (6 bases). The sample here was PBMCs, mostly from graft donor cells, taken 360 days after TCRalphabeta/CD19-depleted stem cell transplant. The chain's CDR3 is CSASRTNQETQYF. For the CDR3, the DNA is TGCAGTGCATCGAGGACTAACCAAGAGACCCAGTACTTC.